This TCR beta chain appears in the sequencing data of a study of blood T cell repertoires in COVID-19. Per the germline V gene, CDR1 is SGDLS and CDR2 is YYNGEE. The V and J ends lost 2 bases and 5 bases, in that order; junction bases with no gene match: 9. The CDR3 contains 16 residues. Produced via immunoSEQ multiplex PCR; TCRdb's table is partial and in-frame only. The data hold fewer than 300,000 clones, with roughly nine tenths observed a single time. This TCR derives from a woman between 25 and 40 years old with COVID-19, enrolled during active disease. This sequence joins TRBV9 and TRBJ2-5, with TRBD2 matching 10 bases. Sequenced sample: peripheral blood. This CDR3 is CASSVELAGGTETQYF. The CDR3 nucleotides are TGTGCCAGCAGCGTGGAATTAGCGGGGGGAACGGAGACCCAGTACTTC.